Sequencing of this TCR beta chain was carried out in a study of cytomegalovirus exposure and HLA in healthy donors (dated by TCRdb to about 2017). Regarding the research as a whole: In an earlier analysis of about 560 of the donors, about 260 Gb of sequence data and just under 120 million unique TCR beta sequences from approximately 180 million T cells were reported. A later analysis re-analyzed previously published TCR beta repertoires from 666 donors and added high-resolution HLA genotyping to study TCR occurrence patterns. Genome-wide SNP genotypes for about 60% of the roughly 670 donors were used in a later genetic analysis, which treated that subset as a discovery cohort. Donor age, sex, ethnicity and CMV serostatus were collected together with the repertoire data. Rather than drawing on any new phenotypic data, the later analysis identified candidate immune exposures from TCR beta sequences and the way those sequences occurred across donors. Among almost 400 genotyped donors of the cohort, an average of about 240,000 unique TCR beta nucleotide sequences were sequenced per donor, roughly 18% of them non-productive. The study combined high-throughput TCR immunosequencing, statistical association of individual TCRs with disease status, and machine learning to predict cytomegalovirus infection status. An early release covering roughly 640 HLA-typed donors comprised about 310 gigabases of sequencing data and about 90 million unique TCR sequences. Every discovery cohort repertoire had been produced on one sequencing platform. Besides the first cohort of around 700 subjects, a separate validation cohort made up of some 110 different subjects was used. The aim of the study was to test whether cataloging public T cell receptors could identify signatures of past pathogen exposure. Four to six DR-DQ haplotypes were handled as single units for association and clustering, since linkage in the cohort was strong. The number of donors typed differed by locus, with 629-630 for A, B, C, DRB1 and DQB1, roughly 520 for DQA1, 606 for DPA1, and 450 to 480 for DPB1. Using immunosequencing, the study profiled T cell repertoires from 550 to 750 subjects and related those repertoires to cytomegalovirus serostatus. HLA typing covered class I and class II loci at four-digit resolution. The genetic ancestry cluster associated with self-reported Caucasian donors included roughly 84% of the 398 genotyped donors. An earlier analysis of around 540 of the donors applied high-throughput TCR beta sequencing to assess whether each TCR beta V gene segment acted as functional or pseudogenic. Summary of the overall study and its limitations: Three of the identified cytomegalovirus-associated TCR beta chains were confirmed in vitro to be specific for cytomegalovirus antigens. According to a later genetic analysis, donors in an Asian-associated ancestry cluster had fewer N-insertions in productive TCRs than the approximately 630-donor mean. The study gave a list of around 170 TCR beta chains associated with cytomegalovirus. Correlated functional status among segregating V segments might reflect linkage disequilibrium, but an unknown experimental factor could not be ruled out. In a later analysis, 16,951 TCR beta sequences were associated with specific HLA alleles at a false discovery rate of 0.05. The authors suggested that the approach could potentially be extended to other disease states and immunological phenotypes. The only immune exposure information available for the cohort was CMV serostatus. According to a later analysis, parvovirus B19, influenza, CMV and Epstein-Barr virus appeared linked to several top co-occurrence clusters. According to a later analysis, most CMV-associated TCR beta chains appeared to be HLA-restricted, and the HLA associations seemed to be driven largely by CMV exposure. Because HLA typing was unavailable for some donors at each locus, only the typed subset was used in association tests. In a later analysis, HLA-associated TCR beta chains were found to be more clonally expanded and to have lower generation probabilities than equally common non-associated chains. Strong co-occurrence of HLA alleles, especially DR and DQ, made assigning TCR associations to individual alleles difficult. A further reported finding was that TCR beta sequences accurately predicted the HLA-A and HLA-B alleles for most subjects in the first cohort. A later analysis found that TCR association rates varied across HLA loci, with DRB1 alleles showing the most associated TCRs and HLA-C alleles the fewest. Because counts were too low, some 17 rarely observed V segments, including chromosome 9 orphons, were left out of the earlier analysis of some 640 of the donors. In an earlier analysis of approximately 590 of the donors, most TCR beta V segments appeared in productive rearrangements about 87% or about 30% of the time, broadly matching IMGT annotations. The sequencing pipeline was judged likely to have produced a cluster of highly shared sequence variants as a technical artifact. In both the original and validation cohorts, the classifier was reported to diagnose cytomegalovirus status with high specificity and sensitivity. Across donors, most TCR sequences were observed very rarely, whereas some public TCRs were present in many individuals. In this cohort, only TCR beta chains were sequenced, and detectable features were limited by the absence of alpha or paired-chain data. Presence/absence analyses assumed roughly uniform sequencing depth across donors, an assumption that may not hold. V-gene and J-gene trimming of TCR beta chains was associated with a missense DCLRE1C variant in a later genetic analysis, and the association was replicated in an independent cohort.

With respect to this clone: No antigen is known for it.

The cohort comprised several hundred healthy bone marrow donors. Cohort members were all nominally healthy when sampled, although unrecorded immune exposures were likely present. The donor tested CMV seronegative and was one of the 352 seronegative cohort members. Each donor provided a peripheral blood sample, and peripheral blood mononuclear cells were used for TCR beta sequencing. Genomic DNA was extracted from the blood cell samples with the Qiagen DNeasy Blood Extraction Kit. Receptor amplification or capture employed the immunoSEQ multiplex PCR assay. For the multiplex PCR, a mixture combining 60 forward primers for TCR Vbeta segments and 13 reverse primers for TCR Jbeta segments was used. The CDR3 region of rearranged TCR beta genes was amplified from genomic DNA with a multiplex PCR assay. The Illumina HiSeq System was used to sequence the amplified TCR beta libraries as 87-base-pair reads. Per the authors' processing: A later analysis tallied some 79 million unique TCR beta chains across the 700 or so repertoires, and about 12 million of those chains were shared by two or more donors. A nearest-neighbor algorithm error-corrected the raw reads and collapsed the reads into unique sequences, merging closely related sequences to remove PCR and sequencing errors. To assign V, D and J gene segments, CDR3 sequences were aligned to IMGT reference sequences. Each retained sequence needed at least a six-nucleotide match to both a V gene segment and a J gene segment. A rearrangement was called productive if the CDR3 had no stop codons and remained in frame with V and J, and every other rearrangement was called non-productive. Following IMGT convention, CDR3 was defined as the stretch from the second conserved V-encoded cysteine up to the conserved J-encoded phenylalanine. Sequences without an unambiguous match to a single V gene segment were excluded from the earlier analysis of 450 to 650 of the donors. An earlier analysis of over 450 of the donors classified V segments as functional when productive rearrangements were above 56.7% and as segregating when the standard deviation between donors was above 5%. A statistical classification framework was built for diagnosing cytomegalovirus status from the catalog of TCR beta chain sequences. In a later analysis, V and J genes were assigned by comparing TCR nucleotide sequences against IMGT/GENE-DB human TR gene sequences. The TCRdist pipeline was used in a later analysis to assign CDR3 sequences and most-parsimonious VDJ recombination scenarios. A later analysis defined each TCR beta chain by its CDR3 amino acid sequence plus V-gene family, and excluded reads lacking a unique V-gene family. As a way to deal with suspected cross-contamination and a sequencing artifact, a later analysis dropped hundreds of nucleotide sequences that were highly shared and had low generation probability. For each public chain, a later analysis derived a clonal expansion index from normalized ranks of inferred template counts within each repertoire. A later analysis computed generation probabilities with a VDJ recombination model fitted to out-of-frame rearrangements, and checked the results against IGoR. Hypergeometric tests were used in a later analysis to score TCR-TCR, TCR-HLA and TCR-CMV co-occurrence, with a repertoire-size bias correction applied to the TCR pairs. A later analysis estimated false discovery rates by permuting HLA or CMV assignments 20 times. In a later analysis, co-occurring TCRs were grouped using DBSCAN, and TCRdist sequence similarity was added for clustering within HLA-allele-positive subsets. Repertoires with fewer than 30,000 or more than 120,000 public chains, plus five repertoires with anomalous nucleotide sharing, were excluded from co-occurrence clustering. The source is immuneACCESS, and TCRdb retained only in-frame sequences with V and J called. Part of the clones is not carried over; for the studies checked, unresolved V genes explain less than half of this, and the remainder is unexplained. Clone size and V and J calls were adopted from that table, with D and trimming inferred from the DNA. The sample's own table lists over 90,000 clones. The top ten hold less than 4.5% of the sample.

Sequencing was carried out using PBMCs. The receptor's source is a man aged 40-49 years in good health and CMV-seronegative.

At the DNA level, the sequence is TGTGCCAGCAACGGAAGCGGGAGAAGAGTCGATACGCAGTATTTT. It is translated as CASNGSGRRVDTQYF. Recombination joined TRBV2 with TRBJ2-3; 8 bases in between match TRBD2. Based on the germline V gene, the CDR1 and CDR2 sequences are SNHLY and FYNNEI. Here V drops 7 bases and J drops 6 bases, and the junction holds 12 bases not matched to any gene. Its CDR3 holds 15 amino acids, cysteine through phenylalanine. Only CDR3 DNA remains: 45 bases, in frame from the first base.